This T cell receptor (beta chain) came from a study of blood T cell repertoires in COVID-19. In the original analysis: Amplified reference gene primers provided the basis for estimating nucleated cell counts. Assay: immunoSEQ multiplex PCR; the TCRdb copy retains only in-frame clones and omits some. V and J calls and clone size are those listed in that table; D and trimming were worked out from the DNA. The profile shows 150,000 to 200,000 clones, over 75% of them singletons. Participants, about 18 to 90 years old, spanned approximately 26 US areas. CDR1 and CDR2 from the germline V gene are SGHDT and YYEEEE. The CDR3 runs 11 residues. Trimming took off 3 bases at V and 6 bases at J, with 6 bases between the two ends.

The material sequenced was PBMCs or T cells enriched from blood (not recorded which). The receptor was derived from a man aged 40-55 years who had recovered from COVID-19. The chain uses TRBV5-6 and TRBJ1-1; D remains unclear. The DNA of the CDR3 is TGTGCCAGCAGCTGGAGGGCTGAAGCTTTCTTT. The encoded protein is CASSWRAEAFF.